The entry below gives a single TCR beta chain sequence along with its context. Its cognate antigen is unknown. A junction boundary mismatches the germline segment, possibly from a read error. The sample comes from a study of CD8+CD57+ T cells in acquired aplastic anemia. About the research overall: Sorted CD4+ and CD8+ cells yielded DNA averaging around 3.2 ug.

Genomic DNA constituted the template upon which TCR beta VDJ and CDR3 profiling was performed. TCRdb reprocessed the reads via MiXCR and lists one record per CDR3 protein. The sample contains under 350,000 distinct CDR3 sequences, 56% of which appear only once. Study-level findings and limits: Some 31 shared CD8+ CDR3s appeared highly expressed within patients' immunodominant clones. Between the patient and control groups, CD8+ Simpson's diversity did not differ significantly.

Patients who underwent sequencing had shown CD8+CD57+ cell expansion by flow cytometry. Untreated patients provided the blood samples, with no therapy given before sampling. CDR3 length: 17 residues. Per the germline V gene, CDR1 is SNHLY and CDR2 is FYNNEI. The source material was sorted CD4+, CD8+, or CD8+CD57+ T cells (not recorded which) from PBMCs. The rearrangement joins TRBV2 to TRBJ1-6; 10 nucleotides line up with TRBD1. This receptor was identified in a human donor with aplastic anemia. In DNA form, the CDR3 reads TGTGCCAGCAGTTTCCGACAGGGGGCGGCACAGGGGTCACTCCTCCACTTT. This sequence encodes CASSFRQGAAQGSLLHF.